This T cell receptor (beta chain) came from a study of blood T cell repertoires in COVID-19. In the study overall: Acute and convalescent COVID-19 samples came from the United States, Italy and Spain. T cells, B-cell-depleted T cells, or PBMCs provided the cDNA or gDNA that served as material.

In the original processing: Estimated nucleated cell counts came from reference gene primer amplification. Produced via immunoSEQ multiplex PCR; TCRdb's table is partial and in-frame only. For V, J and clone size, that table is used; D and trimming come from the DNA. The sample gives approximately 20,000 clones, 70% to 90% of which show up once; about 15% is in the top ten. Unmatched junction bases numbered 8, after V lost 7 bases and J lost 2 bases. CDR1 is SGDLS and CDR2 is YYNGEE in the germline V gene. The CDR3 extends over 14 amino acids. The source of this sequence is a man in his sixties or seventies with acute or convalescent COVID-19. The specimen sequenced was peripheral blood. The J gene is TRBJ2-7, the V gene TRBV9; 8 bases align to TRBD1. CDR3 DNA sequence: TGTGCCAGCGGCCGGACAGGGAAGACCTACGAGCAGTACTTC. Translating it yields CASGRTGKTYEQYF.